This T cell receptor (beta chain) was found in a study of blood T cell repertoires in COVID-19. Turning to the study itself: Collection of acute and convalescent COVID-19 samples took place in the United States, Italy and Spain. The cDNA or gDNA used as material had been derived from T cells, B-cell-depleted T cells, or PBMCs.

The CDR3 runs to 15 residues. V lost 0 bases to trimming and J lost 5 bases; unmatched junction nucleotides: 6. Germline-derived CDR1 and CDR2 are SGDLS and YYNGEE. Original methodology: Quantification of nucleated cells was approximated via reference gene primer amplification. Profiled with immunoSEQ multiplex PCR; TCRdb holds only in-frame clones, not every one. V, J and clone size are taken as reported in that table, and D and trimming were inferred from the DNA itself. The sample yields just over 650,000 clones, more than 80% seen once. Input material: peripheral blood. This clonotype was obtained from a woman aged 18-29 years with acute or convalescent COVID-19. V gene TRBV9 combines with J gene TRBJ2-5; 8 positions agree with TRBD1. CDR3 DNA: TGTGCCAGCAGCGTAGAGTCAGGGGGCGGGGAGACCCAGTACTTC. Residues: CASSVESGGGETQYF.